This entry lists 2 T cell receptor beta chains sequenced from one sample in a study of blood T cell repertoires in COVID-19. The table came from immunoSEQ multiplex PCR; TCRdb's copy has only in-frame clones and leaves some out. The sample holds hundreds of thousands of clones, more than 85% seen once. Sequencing was carried out using PBMCs or T cells enriched from blood (not recorded which). These receptors came from a woman in her 30s who had recovered from COVID-19.

CDR3 nucleotide sequence: TGCGCCAGCAGTATTTACCGGGAAAAAGAGCAGTTCTTC. Translated: CASSIYREKEQFF. The rearrangement joins TRBV4-1 to TRBJ2-1; D is perhaps TRBD2 (5 bases). CDR3 length: 13 amino acids. Germline-derived CDR1 and CDR2 are MGHRA and YSYEKL. V was clipped by 6 bases and J by 10 bases, with 16 bases between them.

The rearrangement uses TRBV19 and TRBJ2-5; D is possibly TRBD2 (5 bases). Between the trimmed V and J ends, which lost 4 bases and 3 bases, there was a span of 18 bases. CDR1 and CDR2 from the germline V gene are LNHDA and SQIVND (reference sequence). The CDR3 has 16 amino acids. This CDR3 is CASSTPEVANEETQYF. The CDR3 DNA reads as TGTGCCAGTAGTACCCCGGAGGTCGCTAATGAAGAGACCCAGTACTTC.